The rows below give T cell receptor beta chains drawn from one sample of a study of CD8 T cells in ankylosing spondylitis. TCRdb called the 5' RACE reads again in MiXCR, with one record for every CDR3 protein. The sample has 200,000 to 250,000 distinct CDR3 sequences, roughly 10% seen once; the top ten hold 21%. The sequenced material came from blood, either unsorted or a sorted T cell fraction (not recorded which). The receptors originated from a male donor with ankylosing spondylitis or in good health (not recorded which). CDR3s include the opening cysteine and the closing phenylalanine or tryptophan. A D gene is named only where the DNA matches it firmly. Size tells how often a clone was seen (once, few, many) or the class of an expanded clone, and some rows leave it out.

TRBV5-1	few	TRBD2	TRBJ2-1	CASSFDSSGGREQFF	TGCGCCAGCAGCTTCGACTCTAGCGGGGGGCGGGAGCAGTTCTTC
TRBV27	many	TRBD1	TRBJ2-3	CASSPRGQGQGGKTDTQYF	TGTGCCAGCAGTCCAAGGGGCCAGGGACAGGGTGGTAAAACAGATACGCAGTATTTT
TRBV25-1	few	TRBD1	TRBJ2-7	CASTRAGTGIYEQYF	TGTGCCAGCACCCGGGCCGGGACAGGCATCTACGAGCAGTACTTC
TRBV12-3/TRBV12-4	many	TRBD1	TRBJ1-4	CASSKTGSVEKLFF	TGTGCCAGCAGTAAGACAGGGTCAGTGGAAAAACTGTTTTTT
TRBV20-1	-	TRBD2	TRBJ2-1	CSARVAGGPGEQFF	TGCAGTGCTAGAGTGGCGGGGGGGCCCGGTGAGCAGTTCTTC
TRBV28	-	-	TRBJ2-1	CASSWTGVNEQFF	TGTGCCAGCAGTTGGACTGGAGTGAATGAGCAGTTCTTC
TRBV27	many	-	TRBJ1-5	CASSWSGFQPQHF	TGTGCCAGCAGTTGGTCCGGGTTTCAGCCCCAGCATTTT
TRBV9	many	-	TRBJ2-7	CASSTADSYEQYF	TGTGCCAGCAGCACCGCGGACAGTTACGAGCAGTACTTC
TRBV4-2	-	TRBD2	TRBJ2-7	CASSQETAGDFSYEQYF	TGTGCCAGCAGCCAAGAGACGGCGGGGGACTTCTCCTACGAGCAGTACTTC
TRBV19	few	TRBD1	TRBJ1-1	CASSIDATGGTEAFF	TGTGCCAGTAGTATAGATGCTACAGGGGGCACTGAAGCTTTCTTT
TRBV5-1	many	TRBD1	TRBJ2-2	CASSGTANTGELFF	TGCGCCAGCTCCGGGACAGCGAACACCGGGGAGCTGTTTTTT
TRBV7-9	many	TRBD2	TRBJ2-3	CASSLARGARFLTQYF	TGTGCCAGCAGCTTAGCGCGGGGGGCCCGGTTCCTGACGCAGTATTTT
TRBV9	many	-	TRBJ2-5	CASSYRWPETQYF	TGTGCCAGCAGCTACCGTTGGCCAGAGACCCAGTACTTC
TRBV30	-	TRBD1	TRBJ1-1	CAWGRGQGYTEAFF	TGTGCCTGGGGCCGGGGACAGGGATACACTGAAGCTTTCTTT
TRBV12-3/TRBV12-4	few	-	TRBJ2-7	CASSLVRQLSYEQYF	TGTGCCAGCAGTTTAGTCCGACAGCTCTCCTACGAGCAGTACTTC
TRBV12-3/TRBV12-4	many	-	TRBJ2-4	CASRLTGTAYF	TGTGCCAGCAGGCTCACCGGGACTGCGTACTTC
TRBV5-6	few	-	TRBJ2-3	CASSPVGGGTDTQYF	TGTGCCAGCAGCCCAGTAGGGGGGGGAACAGATACGCAGTATTTT
TRBV27	few	-	TRBJ2-4	CASSLSSNPGAGIQYF	TGTGCCAGCAGTTTATCGTCGAACCCTGGAGCGGGCATTCAGTACTTC
TRBV29-1	many	TRBD1	TRBJ2-7	CSASGQLSYEQYF	TGCAGCGCCTCGGGACAGCTCTCCTACGAGCAGTACTTC
TRBV5-1	many	-	TRBJ2-1	CASSLEGGRSNEQFF	TGCGCCAGCAGCTTGGAAGGGGGGCGTTCCAATGAGCAGTTCTTC
TRBV12-3/TRBV12-4	many	-	TRBJ1-1	CASCQGGEGTEAFF	TGTGCCAGCTGCCAAGGGGGTGAGGGCACTGAAGCTTTCTTT
TRBV2	many	TRBD2	TRBJ2-3	CASAARDYTDTQYF	TGTGCCAGCGCCGCTCGGGACTACACAGATACGCAGTATTTT
TRBV5-1	-	-	TRBJ2-3	CASSMDSPTDTQYF	TGCGCCAGCAGCATGGATTCTCCCACAGATACGCAGTATTTT
TRBV4-1	-	-	TRBJ2-1	CARGPSPSYEQFF	TGTGCCAGGGGCCCCTCCCCGTCTTATGAGCAGTTCTTC
TRBV5-1	few	-	TRBJ2-2	CASSPADRAGELFF	TGCGCCAGCAGCCCCGCCGACCGCGCCGGGGAGCTGTTTTTT
TRBV4-2	many	-	TRBJ2-5	CASSQERTVQETQYF	TGTGCCAGCAGCCAAGAGAGGACAGTTCAAGAGACCCAGTACTTC
TRBV29-1	-	-	TRBJ2-3	CSVDEAIADTQYF	TGCAGCGTTGATGAGGCCATAGCAGATACGCAGTATTTT
TRBV20-1	many	TRBD1	TRBJ1-5	CSARQGGSRASNQPQHF	TGCAGTGCTAGACAGGGGGGCAGCCGGGCGTCCAATCAGCCCCAGCATTTT
TRBV20-1	many	-	TRBJ1-2	CSARQLGDGLSDGYTF	TGCAGTGCTAGGCAATTAGGGGACGGTTTGTCGGATGGCTACACCTTC
TRBV21-1	few	-	TRBJ2-6	CASSKSPGANVLTF	TGTGCCAGCAGCAAGTCCCCTGGGGCCAACGTCCTGACTTTC
TRBV5-1	-	TRBD1	TRBJ2-7	CASSSGTGPYEQYF	TGCGCCAGCAGCTCCGGGACAGGGCCCTACGAGCAGTACTTC
TRBV7-3	many	TRBD1	TRBJ2-3	CASSLFGTGSSTDTQYF	TGTGCCAGCAGCTTATTCGGGACAGGGTCTAGCACAGATACGCAGTATTTT
TRBV20-1	few	TRBD1	TRBJ2-6	CSAEEQGAGTGANVLTF	TGCAGTGCTGAGGAGCAGGGGGCGGGTACTGGGGCCAACGTCCTGACTTTC
TRBV11-2	few	-	TRBJ2-5	CASRPSGAGEETQYF	TGTGCCAGCAGGCCCTCAGGGGCTGGGGAAGAGACCCAGTACTTC
TRBV12-3/TRBV12-4	many	-	TRBJ2-3	CASSLLDSTDTQYF	TGTGCCAGCAGTTTGCTGGACTCGACAGATACGCAGTATTTT
TRBV28	few	-	TRBJ1-5	CASRPPGIQNQPQHF	TGTGCCAGCAGGCCCCCAGGGATTCAAAATCAGCCCCAGCATTTT
TRBV3-1	-	-	TRBJ2-6	CASRPGAVSGANVLTF	TGTGCCAGTCGGCCAGGGGCCGTTTCTGGGGCCAACGTCCTGACTTTC
TRBV7-2	few	TRBD1	TRBJ1-2	CASSDTGGSYGYTF	TGTGCCAGCAGCGATACAGGGGGCAGCTATGGCTACACCTTC
TRBV5-1	-	TRBD1	TRBJ2-1	CPSSLGGRNEQFF	TGCCCCAGCAGCTTAGGGGGCCGGAATGAGCAGTTCTTC
TRBV6-1	-	TRBD1	TRBJ2-2	CASTIAGTANTGELFF	TGTGCCAGCACTATAGCCGGGACAGCGAACACCGGGGAGCTGTTTTTT
TRBV7-9	many	-	TRBJ2-6	CASSLMGLSGANVLTF	TGTGCCAGCAGCTTAATGGGGCTTTCTGGGGCCAACGTCCTGACTTTC
TRBV28	few	-	TRBJ2-1	CASSAAPGKQFF	TGTGCCAGCAGTGCTGCTCCCGGGAAGCAGTTCTTC
TRBV25-1	few	-	TRBJ2-2	CASSVRTGNTGELFF	TGTGCCAGCAGTGTCAGAACAGGGAACACCGGGGAGCTGTTTTTT
TRBV12-3/TRBV12-4	many	TRBD1	TRBJ1-2	CASRRTGGEIRGYTF	TGTGCCAGCAGAAGAACAGGGGGCGAGATTCGCGGCTACACCTTC
TRBV5-1	many	TRBD1	TRBJ2-7	CASSRSGQLSYEQYF	TGCGCCAGCAGCCGTTCGGGACAGCTATCCTACGAGCAGTACTTC
TRBV6-2/TRBV6-3	-	TRBD1	TRBJ1-2	CASSEDRLNYGYTF	TGTGCCAGCAGTGAGGACAGGCTCAACTATGGCTACACCTTC
TRBV7-9	many	TRBD2	TRBJ2-5	CASSLAAGGAQETQYF	TGTGCCAGCAGCTTAGCAGCGGGGGGCGCCCAAGAGACCCAGTACTTC
TRBV5-6	-	-	TRBJ2-3	CASSLGTGRLDTDTQYF	TGTGCCAGCAGCTTGGGTACAGGGCGACTAGACACAGATACGCAGTATTTT
TRBV5-1	many	-	TRBJ2-5	CASRFGGLGAETQYF	TGCGCCAGCAGATTTGGGGGCCTCGGTGCAGAGACCCAGTACTTC
TRBV15	-	-	TRBJ2-1	CATNLSSQAPFRITPSPQFF	TGTGCCACCAATTTATCTTCGCAGGCCCCGTTTAGGATCACACCTAGCCCGCAGTTCTTC
TRBV20-1	many	TRBD2	TRBJ2-4	CSASGLAVAKNIQYF	TGCAGTGCTAGCGGACTAGCGGTAGCCAAAAACATTCAGTACTTC
TRBV27	-	TRBD2	TRBJ2-1	CASSYVSGGAGEQFF	TGTGCCAGCAGTTACGTTAGCGGGGGGGCTGGGGAGCAGTTCTTC
TRBV5-1	many	TRBD1	TRBJ2-7	CASSPDRGSSYEQYF	TGCGCCAGCAGCCCCGACAGGGGGAGCTCCTACGAGCAGTACTTC
TRBV12-3/TRBV12-4	-	TRBD2	TRBJ2-5	CASSQSGGWETQYF	TGTGCCAGCAGTCAGAGCGGGGGGTGGGAGACCCAGTACTTC
TRBV4-1	-	-	TRBJ1-5	CASSQDIGSLQPQHF	TGCGCCAGCAGCCAAGATATAGGCAGTCTTCAGCCCCAGCATTTT
TRBV28	few	TRBD1	TRBJ2-2	CASGTGGAGGELFF	TGTGCCAGCGGTACAGGGGGCGCGGGCGGGGAGCTGTTTTTT
TRBV29-1	-	-	TRBJ2-1	CSGAGSRHEQFF	TGCAGCGGAGCAGGGTCTCGGCATGAGCAGTTCTTC
TRBV4-2	-	-	TRBJ2-7	CASGTRSSFEQYF	TGTGCCAGTGGGACAAGGAGCTCCTTCGAGCAGTACTTC
TRBV10-3	many	-	TRBJ2-3	CAISPWGTILPSTDTQYF	TGTGCCATCAGTCCGTGGGGGACGATACTACCGAGCACAGATACGCAGTATTTT
TRBV6-2/TRBV6-3	-	-	TRBJ1-2	CASSIQASYGYTF	TGTGCCAGCAGCATCCAGGCTTCCTATGGCTACACCTTC